The sequence of this T cell receptor (beta chain) was determined in a study of blood T cells in healthy people across ages. A second roughly 7 to 11 cycle PCR used barcoded and J-beta primers. Using its own MiXCR run on the 5' RACE reads, TCRdb lists one record per CDR3 protein. Among approximately 900,000 distinct CDR3 sequences listed, roughly 48% were seen once. Each donor supplied about 9.6 milliliters of peripheral blood. CDR3 length equals 15 residues. Per the germline V gene, CDR1 is DFQATT and CDR2 is SNEGSKA (reference sequence). This clonotype was observed once. Mismatch with germline at one junction end may stem from a read error.

The rearrangement joins TRBV20-1 to TRBJ1-5; D is possibly TRBD1 (6 bases). Sequenced sample: blood. The clonotype was recovered from a man in his thirties or forties in good health. The CDR3 DNA reads as TGCAGTGCTAGAGTGGGGGCGAGGAGCAGTCAGCCCCAGCATTTT. As protein: CSARVGARSSQPQHF.